Described below is a single TCR beta chain sequence and its context. The data are from a study of blood T cell repertoires in COVID-19. TCRdb keeps only in-frame clones here, not all; method: immunoSEQ multiplex PCR. The sample gives fewer than 250,000 clones, 80% to 90% of which show up once; 14% to 15% is in the top ten. The material sequenced was PBMCs or T cells enriched from blood (not recorded which). This sequence originates from a woman between 50 and 59 years old with acute COVID-19.

The CDR3 DNA sequence: TGTGCCAGTACGGTAGCCTTCAGCTCCTACAATGAGCAGTTCTTC. Its protein product is CASTVAFSSYNEQFF. The gene calls are TRBV19 and TRBJ2-1; D gene unclear. With 7 bases removed from V and 0 bases from J, the gap between germline ends came to 13 bases. The CDR3 covers 15 residues. CDR1 LNHDA and CDR2 SQIVND come from the germline V gene (reference sequence).